This TCR beta chain derives from a study of cytomegalovirus exposure and HLA in healthy donors. Germline loops: CDR1 PRHDT, CDR2 FYEKMQ (reference sequence). Trimming left V 1 base short and J 5 bases short, with 5 bases between. This CDR3 is 12 amino acids long. Measured with immunoSEQ multiplex PCR; TCRdb has only the in-frame clones, and not every one. The data show under 200,000 clones, approximately 96% seen once. The genes are TRBV13 and TRBJ2-5; no reliable D call. Specimen: PBMCs. The sequence came from a woman aged 18 to 35 in good health and CMV-seronegative. The CDR3 DNA sequence: TGTGCCAGCAGCTTAGTCCGGGAGACCCAGTACTTC. This codes for CASSLVRETQYF.